This TCR beta chain originates from a study of PD-L1 blockade in urothelial cancer. This CDR3 contains 16 residues. V was trimmed by 1 base and J by 4 bases, leaving 16 bases between them. Germline V lookup: CDR1 MGHRA, CDR2 YSYEKL. The time point is: pretreatment peripheral blood. The repertoire was sequenced with immunoSEQ multiplex PCR; TCRdb's copy has only in-frame clones and lacks some. The sample contains tens of thousands of clones, 70% to 90% of which appear only once. The sequencing here drew on PBMCs, taken around atezolizumab (anti-PD-L1) treatment. V gene TRBV4-1 combines with J gene TRBJ1-2; the D is unclear. The receptor was derived from a man older than 75 with urothelial cancer. The CDR3 reads CASSQGRGREIYGYTF. The CDR3 DNA reads as TGCGCCAGCAGCCAAGGGAGAGGGAGGGAGATCTATGGCTACACCTTC.